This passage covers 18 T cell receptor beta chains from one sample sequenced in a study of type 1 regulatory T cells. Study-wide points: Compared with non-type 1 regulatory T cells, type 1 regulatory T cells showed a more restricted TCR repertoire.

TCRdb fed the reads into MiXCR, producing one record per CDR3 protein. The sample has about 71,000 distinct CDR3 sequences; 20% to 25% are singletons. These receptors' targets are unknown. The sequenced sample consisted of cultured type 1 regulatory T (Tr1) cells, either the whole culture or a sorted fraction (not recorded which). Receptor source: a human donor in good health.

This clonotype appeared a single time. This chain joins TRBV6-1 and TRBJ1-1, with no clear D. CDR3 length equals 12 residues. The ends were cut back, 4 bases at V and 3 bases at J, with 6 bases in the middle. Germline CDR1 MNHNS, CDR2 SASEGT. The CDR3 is CASSVGYTEAFF. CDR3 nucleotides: TGTGCCAGCAGTGTGGGGTACACTGAAGCTTTCTTT.

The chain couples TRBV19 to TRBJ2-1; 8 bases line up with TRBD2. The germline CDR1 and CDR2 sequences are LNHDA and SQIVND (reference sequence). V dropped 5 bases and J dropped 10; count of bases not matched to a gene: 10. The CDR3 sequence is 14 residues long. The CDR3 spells CASSRPGLGSEQFF. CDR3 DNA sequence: TGTGCCAGTAGTCGGCCGGGACTAGGTAGCGAGCAGTTCTTC.

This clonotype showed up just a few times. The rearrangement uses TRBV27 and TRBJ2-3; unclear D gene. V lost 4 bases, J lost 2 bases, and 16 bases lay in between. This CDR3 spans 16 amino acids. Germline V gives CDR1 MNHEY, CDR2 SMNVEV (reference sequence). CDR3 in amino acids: CASSSGIGANTDTQYF. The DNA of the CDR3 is TGTGCCAGCAGTTCAGGAATTGGCGCTAACACAGATACGCAGTATTTT.

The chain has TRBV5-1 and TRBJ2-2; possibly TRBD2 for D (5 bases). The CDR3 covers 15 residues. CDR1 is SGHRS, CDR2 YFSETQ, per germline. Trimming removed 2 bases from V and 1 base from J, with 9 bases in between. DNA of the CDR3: TGCGCCAGCAGCTTAGCCGGGGAGAACACCGGGGAGCTGTTTTTT. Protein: CASSLAGENTGELFF.

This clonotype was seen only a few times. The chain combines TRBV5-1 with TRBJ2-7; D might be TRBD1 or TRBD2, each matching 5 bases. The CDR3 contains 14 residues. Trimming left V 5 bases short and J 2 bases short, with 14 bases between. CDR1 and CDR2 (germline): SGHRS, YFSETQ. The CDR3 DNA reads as TGCGCCAGCAGGCCCGGACGGGGCACCTACGAGCAGTACTTC. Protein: CASRPGRGTYEQYF. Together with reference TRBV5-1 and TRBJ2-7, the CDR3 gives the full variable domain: KAGVTQTPRYLIKTRGQQVTLSCSPISGHRSVSWYQQTPGQGLQFLFEYFSETQRNKGNFPGRFSGRQFSNSRSEMNVSTLELGDSALYLCASRPGRGTYEQYFGPGTRLTVT.

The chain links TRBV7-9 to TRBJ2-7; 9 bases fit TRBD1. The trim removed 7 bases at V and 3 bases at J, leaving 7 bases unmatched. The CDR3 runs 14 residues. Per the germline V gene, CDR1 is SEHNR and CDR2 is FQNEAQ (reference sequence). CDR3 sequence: CASTSRDRVYEQYF. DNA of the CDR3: TGTGCCAGCACCAGCCGGGACAGGGTCTACGAGCAGTACTTC.

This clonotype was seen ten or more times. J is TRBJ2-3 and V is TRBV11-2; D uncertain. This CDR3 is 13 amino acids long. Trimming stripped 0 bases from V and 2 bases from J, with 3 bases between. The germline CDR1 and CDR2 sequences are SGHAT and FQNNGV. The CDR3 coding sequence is TGTGCCAGCAGCTTAGACCACACAGATACGCAGTATTTT. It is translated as CASSLDHTDTQYF.

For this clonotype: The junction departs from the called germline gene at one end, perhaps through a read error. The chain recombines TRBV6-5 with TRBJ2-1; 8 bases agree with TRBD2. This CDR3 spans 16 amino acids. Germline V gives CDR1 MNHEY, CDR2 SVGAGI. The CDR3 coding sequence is TGTGCCAGCAGTTACTCACTCGCGGGAGGAACGAATGAGCAGCTCTTC. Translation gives CASSYSLAGGTNEQLF.

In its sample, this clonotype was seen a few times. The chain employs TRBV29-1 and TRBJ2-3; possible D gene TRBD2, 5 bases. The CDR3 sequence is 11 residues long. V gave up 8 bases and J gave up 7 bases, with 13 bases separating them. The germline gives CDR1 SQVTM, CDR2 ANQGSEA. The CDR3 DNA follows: TGCAGCATTAGGGAGCAAAATACGCAGTATTTT. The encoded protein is CSIREQNTQYF.

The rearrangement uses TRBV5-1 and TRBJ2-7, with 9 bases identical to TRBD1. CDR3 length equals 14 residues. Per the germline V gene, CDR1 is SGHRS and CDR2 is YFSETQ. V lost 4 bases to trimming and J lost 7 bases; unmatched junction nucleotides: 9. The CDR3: CASSSRDREGEQYF. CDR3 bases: TGCGCCAGCAGCAGCCGGGACAGGGAGGGTGAGCAGTACTTC.

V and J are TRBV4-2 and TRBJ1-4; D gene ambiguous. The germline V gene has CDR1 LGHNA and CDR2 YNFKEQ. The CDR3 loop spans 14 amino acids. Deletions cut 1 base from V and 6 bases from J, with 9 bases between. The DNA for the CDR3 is TGTGCCAGCAGCCAAGTTCACATGGATGAAAAACTGTTTTTT. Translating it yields CASSQVHMDEKLFF.

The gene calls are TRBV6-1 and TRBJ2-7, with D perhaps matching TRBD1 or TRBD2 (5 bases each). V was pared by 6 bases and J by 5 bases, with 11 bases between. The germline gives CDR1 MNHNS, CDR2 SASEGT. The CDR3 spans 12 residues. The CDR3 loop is CASSPVGDEQYF. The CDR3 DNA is TGTGCCAGCAGCCCCGTGGGGGACGAGCAGTACTTC.

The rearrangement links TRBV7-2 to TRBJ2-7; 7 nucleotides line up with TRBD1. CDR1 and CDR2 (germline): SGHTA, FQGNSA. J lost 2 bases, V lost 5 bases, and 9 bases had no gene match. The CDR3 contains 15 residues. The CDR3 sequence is CASSPRQGGTYEQYF. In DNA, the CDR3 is TGTGCCAGCAGCCCCCGACAGGGTGGGACCTACGAGCAGTACTTC.

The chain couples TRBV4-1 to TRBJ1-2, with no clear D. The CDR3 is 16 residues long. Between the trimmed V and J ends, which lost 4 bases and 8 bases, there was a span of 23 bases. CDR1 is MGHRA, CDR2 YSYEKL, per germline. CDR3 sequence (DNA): TGCGCCAGCAGCCGGAGCCGGGCCCCGGAAGTTCGGGGCTACACCTTC. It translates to CASSRSRAPEVRGYTF.

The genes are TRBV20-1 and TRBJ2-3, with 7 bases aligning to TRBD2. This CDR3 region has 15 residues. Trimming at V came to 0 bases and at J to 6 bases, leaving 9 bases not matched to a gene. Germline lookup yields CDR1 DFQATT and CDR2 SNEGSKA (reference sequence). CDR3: CSARDGASGGDTQYF. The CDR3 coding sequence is TGCAGTGCTAGAGATGGCGCTAGCGGAGGGGATACGCAGTATTTT.

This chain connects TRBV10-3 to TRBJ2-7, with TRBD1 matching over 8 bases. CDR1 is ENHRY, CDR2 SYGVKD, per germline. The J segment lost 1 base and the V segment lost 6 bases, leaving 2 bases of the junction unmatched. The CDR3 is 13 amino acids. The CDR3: CAISRQGSYEQYF. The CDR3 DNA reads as TGTGCCATCAGCAGACAGGGGTCCTACGAGCAGTACTTC.

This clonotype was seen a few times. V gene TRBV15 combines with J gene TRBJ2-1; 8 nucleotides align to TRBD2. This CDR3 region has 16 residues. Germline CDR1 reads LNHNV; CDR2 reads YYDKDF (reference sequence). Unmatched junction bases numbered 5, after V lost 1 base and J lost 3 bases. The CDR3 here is CATSRGLAGNYNEQFF. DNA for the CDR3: TGTGCCACCAGCAGAGGTTTAGCGGGAAACTACAATGAGCAGTTCTTC.

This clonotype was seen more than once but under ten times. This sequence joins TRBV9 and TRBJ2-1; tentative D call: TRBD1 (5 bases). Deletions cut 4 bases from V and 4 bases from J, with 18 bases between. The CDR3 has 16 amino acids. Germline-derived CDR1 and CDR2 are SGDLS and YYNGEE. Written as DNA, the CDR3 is TGTGCCAGCAGCAAGACGGCAGGGCCTAGGTACAATGAGCAGTTCTTC. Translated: CASSKTAGPRYNEQFF.